One sample yielded the 10 T cell receptor beta chains listed below, sequenced in a study of T cells in Graves' hyperthyroidism and ophthalmopathy. Authors of the study amplified TCR beta CDR3 regions from RNA transcripts. The HTBI primer set served for first-round RT-PCR of the TCR CDR3. TCRdb reprocessed the multiplex PCR reads with MiXCR, giving one entry per CDR3 protein. This sample has hundreds of thousands of distinct CDR3 sequences; 15% to 20% occur once, and the top ten carry approximately 3.8%. The sequenced sample consisted of blood. Receptor source: a woman in her thirties with Graves' hyperthyroidism.

There are a few counts of this clonotype. The chain employs TRBV9 and TRBJ2-4, with no clear D. Trimming removed 2 bases from V and 5 bases from J, with 11 bases in between. The CDR3 covers 14 residues. Germline CDR1 SGDLS, CDR2 YYNGEE. CDR3 region: CASSVWAVENIQYF. The CDR3 DNA is TGTGCCAGCAGCGTCTGGGCGGTAGAAAACATTCAGTACTTC.

This clonotype came up a few times. V usage is TRBV18 and J usage is TRBJ2-1, with 11 positions matching TRBD2. Germline-derived CDR1 and CDR2 are KGHSH and LQKENI. V dropped 6 bases and J dropped 7; count of bases not matched to a gene: 11. The length of the CDR3 is 16 residues. The CDR3 loop is CASSRTGTSGSNEQFF. Here the CDR3 DNA reads TGTGCCAGCTCTCGGACCGGGACTAGCGGCTCAAATGAGCAGTTCTTC.

This clonotype was picked up many times. The V call is TRBV12-3 or TRBV12-4, the J call TRBJ1-2; a weak D match, TRBD1 (5 bases). This CDR3 contains 13 residues. V shed 5 bases and J shed 2 bases, with 9 bases lying between them. The CDR3, as DNA: TGTGCCAGCAGTCCGACAGCGAACTATGGCTACACCTTC. Its protein is CASSPTANYGYTF.

The chain is built from TRBV7-8 and TRBJ1-5; tentatively, D is TRBD1 (5 bases). Trimming pared 0 bases from V and 3 bases from J, leaving 6 bases between. The CDR3 has 14 residues. Per germline, CDR1 SGHVS and CDR2 FQNEAQ. The CDR3 DNA reads as TGTGCCAGCAGCTTAGCCAGGGCCAATCAGCCCCAGCATTTT. Residues: CASSLARANQPQHF.

There are a few counts of this clonotype. The rearrangement uses TRBV28 and TRBJ2-7; D gene ambiguous. Germline-derived CDR1 and CDR2 are MDHEN and SYDVKM. The CDR3 spans 14 residues. V lost 5 bases and J 2 bases, leaving 13 bases between the germline ends. The DNA of the CDR3 is TGTGCCAGCAGTCTCCCCATGCTAACCTACGAGCAGTACTTC. Amino acids: CASSLPMLTYEQYF. The complete variable domain, with remaining parts taken from reference TRBV28 and TRBJ2-7, reads DVKVTQSSRYLVKRTGEKVFLECVQDMDHENMFWYRQDPGLGLRLIYFSYDVKMKEKGDIPEGYSVSREKKERFSLILESASTNQTSMYLCASSLPMLTYEQYFGPGTRLTVT.

This clonotype was recorded at least ten times. The V gene is TRBV5-5, the J gene TRBJ2-1, with 8 bases fitting TRBD1. Germline values: CDR1 SGHKS, CDR2 YYEKEE (reference sequence). The CDR3 is 15 residues long. Trimming removed 4 bases from V and 2 bases from J; junction bases left unmatched: 5. The CDR3 DNA reads TGTGCCAGCAGCCAGGACAGGGTGGCCTACAATGAGCAGTTCTTC. As protein: CASSQDRVAYNEQFF.

This clonotype was seen ten or more times. The chain is built from TRBV30 and TRBJ1-3, with D possibly TRBD1 on 5 matching bases. V lost 3 bases and J lost 0, with 9 bases in between. Germline CDR1 and CDR2: GTSNPN and SVGIG (reference sequence). This CDR3 spans 14 amino acids. The CDR3 DNA is TGTGCCTGGAGCGGGGACGGCTCTGGAAACACCATATATTTT. It is translated as CAWSGDGSGNTIYF.

For this clonotype: Being one base from a much bigger clone, this may be a read error. The chain has TRBV27 and TRBJ2-7, with 9 positions matching TRBD2. Germline V lookup: CDR1 MNHEY, CDR2 SMNVEV (reference sequence). Trimming cost V 6 bases and J 5 bases; bases outside gene matches: 26. The CDR3 loop spans 20 amino acids. The CDR3 nucleotides read TGTGCCAGCAGCCCACCCCACCCCCGGGGCCTAGCGGGATACATGAACGAGCAGTACTTC. Amino acid sequence: CASSPPHPRGLAGYMNEQYF.

In its sample, this clonotype was seen a few times. The CDR3 coding sequence is TGTGCCAGCAGCGCTAAACAGGGGAGAAATGAAAAACTGTTTTTT. Translating it yields CASSAKQGRNEKLFF. The rearrangement uses TRBV11-1 and TRBJ1-4; 7 bases agree with TRBD1. Germline V gene lookup returns CDR1 SGHAT and CDR2 FQDESV (reference sequence). The CDR3 runs 15 residues. The V and J ends lost 5 bases and 5 bases, in that order; junction bases with no gene match: 8.

The chain links TRBV28 to TRBJ2-7, with D perhaps assigned TRBD1 or TRBD2 (7 bases each). The V gene's germline CDR1 is MDHEN and CDR2 SYDVKM. V lost 3 bases, J lost 6 bases, and 15 bases lay in between. This CDR3 comprises 14 residues. The CDR3, as DNA: TGTGCCAGCAGTTTGGGGCAGGGGGGGGGCGAGCAGTACTTC. As protein: CASSLGQGGGEQYF.